The next 6 T cell receptor beta chains were all read from a single sample in a study of T-cell reconstitution after alpha-beta-depleted transplantation in children. A library of TCRbeta sequences, prepared with unique molecular identifiers, was generated. From the PCR reads, TCRdb called clonotypes with MiXCR, one entry per CDR3 protein. This repertoire shows 550,000 to 800,000 distinct CDR3 sequences, 13% found once; its top ten account for 0.79%. Sequenced material: PBMCs, taken before TCRalphabeta/CD19-depleted stem cell transplant. These receptors were collected from a girl aged 2-10 years with congenital amegakaryocytic thrombocytopenia, due to receive a stem cell transplant.

This clonotype was picked up many times. The chain employs TRBV29-1 and TRBJ2-2; no definite D call. Trimming removed 7 bases from V and 7 bases from J, with 10 bases in between. The germline V gene encodes CDR1 SQVTM and CDR2 ANQGSEA. CDR3 length: 11 amino acids. The CDR3: CSAGWVGELFF. The CDR3 DNA reads as TGCAGCGCCGGATGGGTCGGGGAGCTGTTTTTT.

The chain recombines TRBV20-1 with TRBJ2-7, with D maybe TRBD2 (5 bases). Trimming pared 3 bases from V and 1 base from J, leaving 7 bases between. Germline loops: CDR1 DFQATT, CDR2 SNEGSKA (reference sequence). The CDR3 spans 12 residues. CDR3 DNA: TGCAGTGCTAGGAGGACTTCCTACGAGCAGTACTTC. Protein sequence: CSARRTSYEQYF.

V usage is TRBV5-1 and J usage is TRBJ2-1, with D possibly TRBD1 on 6 matching bases. V lost 4 bases and J 8 bases, leaving 22 bases between the germline ends. The germline CDR1 and CDR2 sequences are SGHRS and YFSETQ. CDR3 length: 16 residues. In DNA, the CDR3 is TGCGCCAGCAGCCACCGTGCCGGGACAACCGTGTATGAGCAGTTCTTC. Its translation: CASSHRAGTTVYEQFF.

The chain combines TRBV7-9 with TRBJ2-7; TRBD1 agrees at 7 bases. V shed 6 bases and J 0 bases; nucleotides not matched to a gene: 5. The length of the CDR3 is 14 residues. Germline CDR1 and CDR2: SEHNR and FQNEAQ (reference sequence). The CDR3 reads CASRNTGDSYEQYF. Here the CDR3 DNA reads TGTGCCAGCAGGAACACAGGGGACTCCTACGAGCAGTACTTC.

This clonotype was counted many times. J is TRBJ2-3 and V is TRBV5-6; maybe TRBD2 (6 bases). This CDR3 comprises 16 residues. The V and J ends lost 4 bases and 1 base respectively, with 16 bases between them. Germline-derived CDR1 and CDR2 are SGHDT and YYEEEE. The CDR3 DNA reads TGTGCCAGCAGCCCATATAGCGGAACTCGCACAGATACGCAGTATTTT. This codes for CASSPYSGTRTDTQYF.

This clonotype was detected many times. Written as DNA, the CDR3 is TGTGCCAGCAGTTTCGCTAGCGGGAGTCCTACAGATACGCAGTATTTT. Amino acid sequence: CASSFASGSPTDTQYF. The chain combines TRBV12-3 or TRBV12-4 with TRBJ2-3; 10 bases are shared with TRBD2. V shed 3 bases, J shed 3 bases, and the junction held 6 bases outside the gene matches. The CDR3 loop spans 16 amino acids.